The 17 T cell receptor beta chains given below trace back to one sample, sequenced in a study of T cells in Graves' hyperthyroidism and ophthalmopathy. It was RNA transcripts that yielded the amplified TCR beta CDR3 regions. A first-round RT-PCR of the TCR CDR3 used the HTBI primer set. TCRdb processed the multiplex PCR reads anew with MiXCR; each CDR3 protein has one entry. The table lists 500,000 to 750,000 distinct CDR3 sequences, 15% to 18% of them singletons, with roughly 6.6% in the top ten. Sequenced input: blood. The receptors here all came from a woman aged 25 to 39 with Graves' hyperthyroidism.

This clonotype appeared many times. The chain combines TRBV3-1 with TRBJ2-7; TRBD1 aligns across 9 bases. Per the germline V gene, CDR1 is LGHDT and CDR2 is YNNKEL (reference sequence). The CDR3 is 14 residues long. J gave up 4 bases and V 3 bases, and 4 bases lay outside the gene matches. The CDR3 DNA follows: TGTGCCAGCAGCCATTCCGGGACAGGGTACGAGCAGTACTTC. This sequence encodes CASSHSGTGYEQYF.

This clonotype came up many times. CDR3 residues: CASSVESTVSYEQYF. As DNA, the CDR3 is TGTGCCAGCAGTGTCGAGTCCACAGTCTCCTACGAGCAGTACTTC. This chain connects TRBV6-1 to TRBJ2-7; D is ambiguous. Trimming stripped 4 bases from V and 0 bases from J, with 13 bases between. The CDR3 length is 15 residues. Germline CDR1 reads MNHNS; CDR2 reads SASEGT.

This clonotype was found many times. The rearrangement joins TRBV20-1 to TRBJ2-3, with 9 bases matching TRBD1. The CDR3 totals 14 residues. The V gene's germline CDR1 is DFQATT and CDR2 SNEGSKA (reference sequence). The CDR3: CSATPGTGTDTQYF. CDR3 in DNA: TGCAGCGCGACCCCCGGGACAGGGACAGATACGCAGTATTTT.

This clonotype was seen at least ten times. The chain joins TRBV7-2 to TRBJ1-4; no clear D gene. Germline CDR1 SGHTA, CDR2 FQGNSA. The CDR3 spans 14 residues. Trimming pared 5 bases from V and 4 bases from J, leaving 11 bases between. In DNA form, the CDR3 reads TGTGCCAGCAGCCCCGGGCCCTATAATGAAAAACTGTTTTTT. Translation gives CASSPGPYNEKLFF.

This clonotype was counted ten times or more. This chain links TRBV30 with TRBJ2-3; 13 positions agree with TRBD2. CDR1 and CDR2 (germline): GTSNPN, SVGIG (reference sequence). J gave up 4 bases and V 1 base, and 2 bases lay outside the gene matches. CDR3 length equals 15 residues. The CDR3 coding sequence is TGTGCCTGGAGTGGACTAGCGGGAGGAGCAGATACGCAGTATTTT. This encodes CAWSGLAGGADTQYF.

Many counts were recorded for this clonotype. The V and J genes are TRBV5-1 and TRBJ2-3, with D possibly matching TRBD2 (5 bases). CDR3 length: 15 amino acids. Per the germline V gene, CDR1 is SGHRS and CDR2 is YFSETQ. Deletions cut 3 bases from V and 0 bases from J, with 11 bases between. CDR3 bases: TGCGCCAGCAGCTCGGACTGGACTAGCACAGATACGCAGTATTTT. This codes for CASSSDWTSTDTQYF.

The V call is TRBV4-1, the J call TRBJ1-4; D ambiguous. This CDR3 contains 13 residues. CDR1 MGHRA and CDR2 YSYEKL come from the germline V gene. V was pared by 3 bases and J by 10 bases, with 12 bases between. The CDR3 loop reads CASSHPIAVKLFF. Written as DNA, the CDR3 is TGCGCCAGCAGCCATCCAATTGCTGTAAAACTGTTTTTT.

There are many counts of this clonotype. The chain has TRBV28 and TRBJ2-1; 11 bases agree with TRBD2. CDR1 and CDR2 (germline): MDHEN, SYDVKM. This CDR3 is built from 15 residues. J lost 6 bases, V lost 3 bases, and 4 bases had no gene match. CDR3 protein: CASSFFSGRGNEQFF. CDR3 DNA: TGTGCCAGCAGTTTCTTTAGCGGGAGGGGCAATGAGCAGTTCTTC.

This clonotype occurred many times. The chain combines TRBV28 with TRBJ1-1, with 8 bases identical to TRBD1. CDR1 is MDHEN, CDR2 SYDVKM, per germline. The J segment lost 1 base and the V segment lost 4 bases, leaving 2 bases of the junction unmatched. The CDR3 contains 14 residues. The CDR3 DNA reads TGTGCCAGCAGTTCAGGACAGGGGAACACTGAAGCTTTCTTT. This codes for CASSSGQGNTEAFF.

This chain uses TRBV7-3 with TRBJ2-2; D not certain. Germline CDR1 reads SGHTA; CDR2 reads FQGTGA. V was trimmed by 6 bases and J by 1 base, leaving 9 bases between them. There are 14 residues in the CDR3. CDR3 sequence: CASRTNGNTGELFF. CDR3 DNA sequence: TGTGCCAGCAGAACTAACGGGAACACCGGGGAGCTGTTTTTT.

This clonotype was seen many times. This chain connects TRBV18 to TRBJ2-1; 8 bases map to TRBD2. This CDR3 is 13 amino acids long. V was pared by 3 bases and J by 9 bases, with 4 bases of the junction left unmatched. The germline V gene has CDR1 KGHSH and CDR2 LQKENI. CDR3 protein: CASSPGLVFEQFF. In nucleotides, the CDR3 is TGTGCCAGCTCACCGGGACTAGTATTTGAGCAGTTCTTC. Full variable domain (missing parts from reference TRBV18 and TRBJ2-1): NAGVMQNPRHLVRRRGQEARLRCSPMKGHSHVYWYRQLPEEGLKFMVYLQKENIIDESGMPKERFSAEFPKEGPSILRIQQVVRGDSAAYFCASSPGLVFEQFFGPGTRLTVL.

In this sample, this clonotype turned up a few times. The chain combines TRBV5-1 with TRBJ1-1; no clear D gene. The germline gives CDR1 SGHRS, CDR2 YFSETQ. V lost 2 bases and J lost 4, with 9 bases in between. The CDR3 runs to 13 residues. CDR3 region: CASSFTSATEAFF. The DNA of the CDR3 is TGCGCCAGCAGCTTTACTTCTGCCACTGAAGCTTTCTTT. The full variable domain, in which reference TRBV5-1 and TRBJ1-1 provide the parts outside the CDR3, is KAGVTQTPRYLIKTRGQQVTLSCSPISGHRSVSWYQQTPGQGLQFLFEYFSETQRNKGNFPGRFSGRQFSNSRSEMNVSTLELGDSALYLCASSFTSATEAFFGQGTRLTVV.

This chain connects TRBV20-1 to TRBJ2-1; 9 bases are a match to TRBD1. V trimming: 1 base; J trimming: 3 bases; junction bases outside the gene matches: 7. The CDR3 spans 16 residues. Per germline, CDR1 DFQATT and CDR2 SNEGSKA (reference sequence). This CDR3 is CSARGRRDRDYNEQFF. CDR3 nucleotides: TGCAGTGCTAGAGGCCGCCGGGACAGGGACTACAATGAGCAGTTCTTC.

V and J are TRBV20-1 and TRBJ2-1; 7 bases line up with TRBD2. The J segment lost 15 bases and the V segment lost 2 bases, leaving 22 bases of the junction unmatched. Germline CDR1 is DFQATT and CDR2 is SNEGSKA (reference sequence). CDR3 length equals 16 residues. As DNA, the CDR3 is TGCAGTGCTAGAAAATTCTACCGAGGTAGAACTAGCGTTCGGTTCTTC. Translating it yields CSARKFYRGRTSVRFF.

This clonotype was seen repeatedly, ten times or more. The genes are TRBV24-1 and TRBJ2-1; 9 positions agree with TRBD2. The germline V gene has CDR1 KGHDR and CDR2 SFDVKD. The length of the CDR3 is 17 residues. V was pared by 9 bases and J by 4 bases, with 15 bases of the junction left unmatched. CDR3 sequence reads: CATAGGGAGGHYNEQFF. The DNA for the CDR3 is TGTGCCACCGCCGGGGGAGGAGCGGGAGGACATTACAATGAGCAGTTCTTC.

This clonotype has a count of ten or more. V gene TRBV7-9 combines with J gene TRBJ2-1; D is unclear. CDR3 size: 16 residues. V lost 5 bases and J lost 7, with 21 bases in between. In germline, CDR1 is SEHNR, CDR2 FQNEAQ (reference sequence). CDR3 residues: CASSPGFVGRSNEQFF. CDR3 nucleotides: TGTGCCAGCAGCCCAGGTTTCGTGGGCAGGTCGAATGAGCAGTTCTTC.

About this clonotype itself: A much larger clone lies a single base off, so this may be a read error. The genes are TRBV30 and TRBJ1-1; D is uncertain. V lost 5 bases and J lost 1, with 11 bases in between. This CDR3 has 13 residues. In germline, CDR1 is GTSNPN, CDR2 SVGIG (reference sequence). CDR3 nucleotide sequence: TGTGCCTGGCGTGGCGTTGCGAACACTGAAGCTTTCTTT. Residues: CAWRGVANTEAFF. The entire variable domain, with the rest obtained from reference TRBV30 and TRBJ1-1, is as follows: SQTIHQWPATLVQPVGSPLSLECTVEGTSNPNLYWYRQAAGRGLQLLFYSVGIGQISSEVPQNLSASRPQDRQFILSSKKLLLSDSGFYLCAWRGVANTEAFFGQGTRLTVV.